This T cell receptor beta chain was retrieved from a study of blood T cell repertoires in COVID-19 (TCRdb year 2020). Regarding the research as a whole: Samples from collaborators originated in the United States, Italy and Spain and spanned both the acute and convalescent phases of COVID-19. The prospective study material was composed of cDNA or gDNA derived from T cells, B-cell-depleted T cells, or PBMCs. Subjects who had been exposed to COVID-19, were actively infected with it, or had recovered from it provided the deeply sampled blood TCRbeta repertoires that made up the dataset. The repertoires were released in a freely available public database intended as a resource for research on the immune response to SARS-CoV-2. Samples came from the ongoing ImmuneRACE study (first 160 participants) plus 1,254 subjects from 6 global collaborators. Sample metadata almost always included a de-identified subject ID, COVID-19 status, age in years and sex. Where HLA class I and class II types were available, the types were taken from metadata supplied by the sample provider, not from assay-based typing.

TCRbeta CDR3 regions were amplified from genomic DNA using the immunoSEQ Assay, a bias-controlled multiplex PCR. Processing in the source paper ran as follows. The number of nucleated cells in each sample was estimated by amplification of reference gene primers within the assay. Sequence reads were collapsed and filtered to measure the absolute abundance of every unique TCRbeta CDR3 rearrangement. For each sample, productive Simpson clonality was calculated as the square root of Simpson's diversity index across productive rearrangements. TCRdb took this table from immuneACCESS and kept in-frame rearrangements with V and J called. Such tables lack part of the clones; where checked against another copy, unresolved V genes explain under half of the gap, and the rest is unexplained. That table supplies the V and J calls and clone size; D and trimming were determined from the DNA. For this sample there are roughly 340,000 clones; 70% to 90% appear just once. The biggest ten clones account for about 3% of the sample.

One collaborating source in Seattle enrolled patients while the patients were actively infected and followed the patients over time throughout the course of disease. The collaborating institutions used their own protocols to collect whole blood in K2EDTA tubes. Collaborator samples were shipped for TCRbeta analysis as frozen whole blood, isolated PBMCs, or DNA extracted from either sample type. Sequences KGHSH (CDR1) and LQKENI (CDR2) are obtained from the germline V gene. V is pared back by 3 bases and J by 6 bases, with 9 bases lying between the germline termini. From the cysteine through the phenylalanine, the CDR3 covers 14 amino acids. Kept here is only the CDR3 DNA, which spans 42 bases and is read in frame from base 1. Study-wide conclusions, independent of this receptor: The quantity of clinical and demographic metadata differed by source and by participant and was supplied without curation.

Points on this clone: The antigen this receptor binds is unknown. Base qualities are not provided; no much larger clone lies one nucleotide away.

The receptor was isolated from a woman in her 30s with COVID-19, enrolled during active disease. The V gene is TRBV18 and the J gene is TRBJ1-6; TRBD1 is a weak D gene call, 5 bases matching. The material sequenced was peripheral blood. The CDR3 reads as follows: CASSPAGGNSPLHF. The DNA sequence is TGTGCCAGCTCACCGGCGGGGGGTAATTCACCCCTCCACTTT. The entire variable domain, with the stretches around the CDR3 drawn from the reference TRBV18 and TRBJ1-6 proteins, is NAGVMQNPRHLVRRRGQEARLRCSPMKGHSHVYWYRQLPEEGLKFMVYLQKENIIDESGMPKERFSAEFPKEGPSILRIQQVVRGDSAAYFCASSPAGGNSPLHFGNGTRLTVT.